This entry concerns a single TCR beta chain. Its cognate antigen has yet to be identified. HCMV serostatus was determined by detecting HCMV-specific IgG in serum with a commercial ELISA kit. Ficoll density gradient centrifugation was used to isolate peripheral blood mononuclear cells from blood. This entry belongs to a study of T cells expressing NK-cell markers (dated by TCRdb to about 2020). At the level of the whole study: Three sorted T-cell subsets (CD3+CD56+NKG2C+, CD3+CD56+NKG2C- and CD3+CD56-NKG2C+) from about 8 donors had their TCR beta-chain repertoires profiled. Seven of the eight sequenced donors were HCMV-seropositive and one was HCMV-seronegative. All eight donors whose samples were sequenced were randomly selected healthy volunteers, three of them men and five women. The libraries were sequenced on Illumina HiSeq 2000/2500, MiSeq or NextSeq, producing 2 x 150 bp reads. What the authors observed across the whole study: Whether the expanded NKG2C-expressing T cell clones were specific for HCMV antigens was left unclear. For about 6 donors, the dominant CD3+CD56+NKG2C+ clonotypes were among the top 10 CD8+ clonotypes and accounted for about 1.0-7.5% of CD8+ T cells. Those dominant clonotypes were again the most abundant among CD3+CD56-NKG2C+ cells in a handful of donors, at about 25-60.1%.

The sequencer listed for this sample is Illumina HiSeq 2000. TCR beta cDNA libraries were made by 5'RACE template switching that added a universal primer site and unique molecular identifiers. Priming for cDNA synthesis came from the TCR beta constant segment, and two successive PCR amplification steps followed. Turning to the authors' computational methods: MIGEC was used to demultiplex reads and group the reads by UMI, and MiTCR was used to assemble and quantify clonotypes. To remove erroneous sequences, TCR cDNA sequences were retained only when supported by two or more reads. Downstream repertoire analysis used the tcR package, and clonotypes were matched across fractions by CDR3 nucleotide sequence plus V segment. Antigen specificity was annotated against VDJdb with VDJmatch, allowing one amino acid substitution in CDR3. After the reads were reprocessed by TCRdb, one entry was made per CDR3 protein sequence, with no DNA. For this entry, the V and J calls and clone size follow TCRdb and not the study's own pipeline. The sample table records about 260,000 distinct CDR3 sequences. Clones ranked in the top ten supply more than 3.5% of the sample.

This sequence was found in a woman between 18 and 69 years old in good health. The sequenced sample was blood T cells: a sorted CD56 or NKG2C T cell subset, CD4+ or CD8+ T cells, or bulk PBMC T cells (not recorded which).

The CDR3 is CSARDPVRGNEKLFF. The rearrangement combines TRBV20-1 with TRBJ1-4; checking the TCRdb D call of TRBD1 is not possible without DNA. The CDR3 has 15 amino acids, counting the end cysteine and phenylalanine. No DNA was logged. The germline V gene (reference sequence) specifies DFQATT as CDR1 and SNEGSKA as CDR2.